A single sample is the source of the 8 T cell receptor beta chains below, sequenced in a study of ipilimumab plus nivolumab after autologous stem cell transplantation. Produced via immunoSEQ multiplex PCR; TCRdb's table is partial and in-frame only. The profile shows some 22,000 clones, 70% to 80% of them singletons. Material: PBMCs, obtained in a trial of ipilimumab plus nivolumab as post-transplant consolidation. The receptor source for this set is a male donor with diffuse large B-cell lymphoma.

This chain connects TRBV4-3 to TRBJ1-5; no firm D call. Trimming pared 11 bases from V and 7 bases from J, leaving 30 bases between. This CDR3 contains 17 residues. CDR1 is LGHNA and CDR2 is YSLEER in the germline V gene. As DNA, the CDR3 is TGCGCCCCCATTTGGAGGTGGGCCAAACCGATCGCCCAGCCCCAGCATTTT. As protein: CAPIWRWAKPIAQPQHF.

J is TRBJ2-1 and V is TRBV5-5; D is ambiguous. V was shortened by 2 bases and J by 0 bases, with 12 bases between the two germline ends. Germline assignment: CDR1 SGHKS and CDR2 YYEKEE (reference sequence). The length of the CDR3 is 16 residues. The CDR3 coding sequence is TGTGCCAGCAGCTTCCGGGCGGTCAGCTCCTACAATGAGCAGTTCTTC. This gives the protein CASSFRAVSSYNEQFF.

This clone showed up just a few times. This chain uses TRBV10-3 with TRBJ1-5; 9 bases are shared with TRBD1. The CDR3 covers 15 residues. Trimming cost V 3 bases and J 7 bases; bases outside gene matches: 7. Germline V lookup: CDR1 ENHRY, CDR2 SYGVKD. CDR3 protein: CAISESGQGAQPQHF. The DNA of the CDR3 is TGTGCCATCAGTGAATCGGGACAGGGTGCACAGCCCCAGCATTTT.

The gene calls are TRBV27 and TRBJ2-7; D not certain. There are 14 residues in the CDR3. In germline, CDR1 is MNHEY, CDR2 SMNVEV (reference sequence). V was cut by 7 bases and J by 4 bases, with 17 bases left in between. The CDR3 nucleotides read TGTGCCAGCACCGACGTCTCTTTGGGTTACGAGCAGTACTTC. This codes for CASTDVSLGYEQYF.

In its sample, this clone ranks as medium-sized. The gene calls are TRBV5-6 and TRBJ2-4, with D possibly being TRBD1 or TRBD2 (5 bases each). The CDR3 is made up of 13 amino acids. Per germline, CDR1 SGHDT and CDR2 YYEEEE. V was trimmed by 7 bases and J by 5 bases, leaving 13 bases between them. This chain's CDR3 is CASGGGQQNIQYF. The CDR3 region has the DNA TGTGCCAGCGGGGGTGGACAACAAAACATTCAGTACTTC.

The chain uses TRBV28 and TRBJ1-6, with a tentative D call TRBD1 (5 bases). Germline values: CDR1 MDHEN, CDR2 SYDVKM. V was trimmed by 2 bases and J by 6 bases, leaving 8 bases between them. The CDR3 is made up of 14 amino acids. The CDR3 loop is CASSLGRVNSPLHF. As DNA, the CDR3 is TGTGCCAGCAGTTTAGGCAGGGTTAATTCACCCCTCCACTTT.

J is TRBJ2-6 and V is TRBV7-8; TRBD1 matches 8 bases. The CDR3 is 15 amino acids. Germline CDR1 is SGHVS and CDR2 is FQNEAQ. V lost 6 bases and J lost 4; bases outside the gene matches: 5. The CDR3 DNA is TGTGCCAGCAGGCCGACAGGGGACGGGGCCAACGTCCTGACTTTC. Translating it yields CASRPTGDGANVLTF.

In its sample, this clone was seen once. The chain employs TRBV28 and TRBJ2-7; 8 bases map to TRBD1. Losses at the gene ends were 5 bases for V and 3 bases for J; bases not matched to a gene: 9. The CDR3 has 15 residues. Looked up from germline, CDR1 is MDHEN and CDR2 is SYDVKM. This CDR3 reads CASSAVTGAHYEQYF. As DNA, the CDR3 is TGTGCCAGCAGTGCCGTGACAGGGGCTCACTACGAGCAGTACTTC.